Listed below are T cell receptor beta chains from one sample, sequenced in a study of blood T cell repertoires in COVID-19. TCRdb's copy holds only in-frame clones and misses some; the assay was immunoSEQ multiplex PCR. The data show approximately 73,000 clones, roughly nine tenths seen once. The sequenced sample consisted of peripheral blood. These receptors originate from a woman aged 55-70 years with acute or convalescent COVID-19. The CDR3 runs from the conserved cysteine through the conserved F or W. D genes are given only for firm matches. Not all rows give a size; the values are once, few, many and, for expanded clones, a class.

TRBJ2-2 once TRBV2 . CASSEVWHGELFF TGTGCCAGCAGTGAAGTATGGCACGGGGAGCTGTTTTTT
TRBJ1-2 . TRBV5-6 . CASSLGAAGDYGYTF TGTGCCAGCAGCTTGGGGGCTGCGGGAGACTATGGCTACACCTTC
TRBJ1-4 . TRBV4-2 TRBD1 CASSQDLTGGYEKLFF TGTGCCAGCAGCCAAGATCTCACAGGGGGTTATGAAAAACTGTTTTTT
TRBJ1-4 . TRBV5-1 TRBD1 CASSTGQINEKLFF TGCGCCAGCAGCACGGGACAGATTAATGAAAAACTGTTTTTT
TRBJ2-7 . TRBV28 . CASSLPYNREQYF TGTGCCAGCAGTTTACCATACAACCGCGAGCAGTACTTC
TRBJ2-7 few TRBV19 TRBD2 CASSGPGLASYEQYF TGTGCCAGTAGTGGCCCAGGACTAGCCTCCTACGAGCAGTACTTC
TRBJ1-2 once TRBV7-2 . CASSFQDYGYTF TGTGCCAGCAGCTTTCAGGACTATGGCTACACCTTC
TRBJ2-2 . TRBV6-2/TRBV6-3 . CASSHAAGELFF TGTGCCAGCAGTCACGCGGCCGGGGAGCTGTTTTTT
TRBJ1-2 . TRBV9 . CASSPGPGAFGNYGYTF TGTGCCAGCAGCCCCGGACCAGGGGCCTTCGGTAACTATGGCTACACCTTC
TRBJ2-2 . TRBV24-1 TRBD1 CATSDLGQGGTGELFF TGTGCCACCAGTGATTTGGGACAGGGTGGCACCGGGGAGCTGTTTTTT
TRBJ1-1 . TRBV5-4 . CASSLQMNTEAFF TGTGCCAGCAGCCTACAGATGAACACTGAAGCTTTCTTT
TRBJ1-1 . TRBV19 . CASRGRSQSTEAFF TGTGCCAGTAGAGGAAGGAGTCAGAGCACTGAAGCTTTCTTT
TRBJ1-1 . TRBV18 . CASSPRQALSNTEAFF TGTGCCAGCTCACCCCGACAAGCCTTAAGCAACACTGAAGCTTTCTTT
TRBJ2-7 . TRBV19 . CASSMGGADGSYEQYF TGTGCCAGTAGTATGGGCGGAGCGGACGGTTCCTACGAGCAGTACTTC
TRBJ2-7 . TRBV7-8 . CASSPSRYEQYF TGTGCCAGCAGCCCATCCAGGTACGAGCAGTACTTC
TRBJ2-5 . TRBV7-9 TRBD2 CASSPGTSGQETQYF TGTGCCAGCAGCCCCGGGACTAGCGGGCAAGAGACCCAGTACTTC
TRBJ1-2 . TRBV28 . CASSFGGGYGYTF TGTGCCAGCAGTTTTGGGGGCGGCTATGGCTACACCTTC
TRBJ2-2 . TRBV7-9 . CAGHEEGADTGELFF TGTGCCGGTCATGAGGAGGGGGCGGACACCGGGGAGCTGTTTTTT
TRBJ1-5 . TRBV7-9 . CASSLEGRAKSQHF TGTGCCAGCAGCTTAGAGGGGAGGGCGAAGTCCCAGCATTTT
TRBJ2-1 . TRBV28 TRBD2 CASSFLSGGSYNEQFF TGTGCCAGCAGTTTTTTGAGCGGGGGATCCTACAATGAGCAGTTCTTC
TRBJ1-4 . TRBV7-9 . CASAGGSEKLFF TGTGCCAGCGCCGGGGGGAGTGAAAAACTGTTTTTT
TRBJ2-5 . TRBV4-2 TRBD2 CASSQRGGGGETQYF TGTGCCAGCAGCCAGCGGGGGGGAGGGGGAGAGACCCAGTACTTC
TRBJ2-7 . TRBV7-9 TRBD1 CASSLGQGAFEQYF TGTGCCAGCAGCCTGGGGCAGGGGGCGTTCGAGCAGTACTTC
TRBJ1-2 . TRBV9 . CASSGRAVGYTF TGTGCCAGCAGCGGGCGGGCCGTGGGCTACACCTTC
TRBJ2-7 . TRBV21-1 . CARIKWGERQYF TGTGCCCGAATAAAGTGGGGGGAAAGGCAGTACTTC
TRBJ2-3 . TRBV5-1 TRBD1 CASSRTGSTDTQYF TGCGCCAGCAGCAGGACAGGGAGCACAGATACGCAGTATTTT
TRBJ1-1 . TRBV18 . CASSLNHAGYDEAFF TGTGCCAGCTCACTCAATCACGCAGGGTACGATGAAGCTTTCTTT
TRBJ1-4 . TRBV5-1 . CASSLDHRNEKLFF TGCGCCAGCAGCTTGGACCACAGAAATGAAAAACTGTTTTTT
TRBJ2-2 . TRBV11-3 TRBD1 CASSSAGTGSTGELFF TGTGCCAGCAGCTCCGCCGGGACAGGGAGCACCGGGGAGCTGTTTTTT
TRBJ1-3 . TRBV9 . CASTRGFSGNTIYF TGTGCCAGCACAAGGGGGTTCTCTGGAAACACCATATATTTT
TRBJ2-3 . TRBV7-2 TRBD1 CASSPRQGASDTQYF TGTGCCAGCAGCCCGCGACAGGGGGCCTCAGATACGCAGTATTTT
TRBJ2-7 . TRBV5-1 TRBD1 CASSLGTGAYEQYF TGCGCCAGCAGCTTAGGGACAGGGGCCTACGAGCAGTACTTC
TRBJ1-5 . TRBV28 . CASGLEDYSNQPQHF TGTGCCAGCGGGCTGGAGGACTATAGCAATCAGCCCCAGCATTTT
TRBJ2-7 . TRBV7-2 TRBD1 CASSTGQGTYEQYF TGTGCCAGCAGCACGGGACAGGGCACCTACGAGCAGTACTTC
TRBJ1-1 . TRBV6-5 . CASSSPFADMNTEAFF TGTGCCAGCAGTTCCCCTTTCGCAGATATGAACACTGAAGCTTTCTTT
TRBJ2-1 few TRBV7-8 . CASSLGRQLNNEQFF TGTGCCAGCAGCTTAGGGAGGCAGCTGAACAATGAGCAGTTCTTC
TRBJ2-5 . TRBV3-1/TRBV3-2 TRBD1 CASSQGVTGGQETQYF TGTGCCAGCAGCCAAGGAGTTACAGGGGGTCAAGAGACCCAGTACTTC
TRBJ2-1 . TRBV7-2 TRBD2 CASSLLRGAVPNEQFF TGTGCCAGCAGCTTGTTGCGGGGGGCCGTACCCAATGAGCAGTTCTTC
TRBJ1-2 . TRBV2 . CASTPRQIYGYTF TGTGCCAGCACCCCTAGACAGATCTATGGCTACACCTTC
TRBJ1-5 . TRBV18 TRBD1 CASSSGQGAGQPQHF TGTGCCAGCTCATCCGGACAGGGGGCTGGTCAGCCCCAGCATTTT
TRBJ1-1 . TRBV15 . CATSQQGNTEAFF TGTGCCACCAGTCAACAGGGGAACACTGAAGCTTTCTTT
TRBJ2-7 . TRBV19 TRBD2 CASSKATGLAANEQYF TGTGCCAGTAGTAAGGCCACGGGACTAGCGGCAAACGAGCAGTACTTC
TRBJ2-1 . TRBV10-3 TRBD1 CAISESQGSYNEQFF TGTGCCATCAGTGAGTCACAGGGGTCCTACAATGAGCAGTTCTTC
TRBJ2-5 . TRBV24-1 . CATSDTPGLRETQYF TGTGCCACCAGTGATACTCCCGGACTCCGGGAGACCCAGTACTTC
TRBJ1-4 once TRBV28 . CASSRSGGLSEKLFF TGTGCCAGCAGCCGGTCGGGGGGGCTGAGTGAAAAACTGTTTTTT